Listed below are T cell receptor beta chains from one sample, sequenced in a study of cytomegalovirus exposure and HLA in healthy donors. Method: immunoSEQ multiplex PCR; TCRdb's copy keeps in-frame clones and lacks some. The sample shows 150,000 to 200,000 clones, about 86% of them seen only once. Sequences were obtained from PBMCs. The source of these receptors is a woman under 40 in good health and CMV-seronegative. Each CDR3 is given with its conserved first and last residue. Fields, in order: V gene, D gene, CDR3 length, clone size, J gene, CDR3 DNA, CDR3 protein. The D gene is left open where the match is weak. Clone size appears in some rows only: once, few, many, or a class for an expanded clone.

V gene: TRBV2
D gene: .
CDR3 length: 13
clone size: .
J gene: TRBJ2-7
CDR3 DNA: TGTGCCAGCAGTGGCCGGGACTCTTACGAGCAGTACTTC
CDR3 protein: CASSGRDSYEQYF

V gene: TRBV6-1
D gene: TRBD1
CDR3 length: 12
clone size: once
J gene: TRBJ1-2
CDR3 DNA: TGTGCCAGCAGTGAGGACAGGGCTGGCTACACCTTC
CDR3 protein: CASSEDRAGYTF

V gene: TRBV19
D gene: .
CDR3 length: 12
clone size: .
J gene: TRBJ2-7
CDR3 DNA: TGTGCCAGTAGGGGGGACTCCACTGAACAGTACTTC
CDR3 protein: CASRGDSTEQYF

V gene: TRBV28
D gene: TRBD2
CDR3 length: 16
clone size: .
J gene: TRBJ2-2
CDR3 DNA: TGTGCCAGCACCTCCGGGACTAGCGGGATCACCGGGGAGCTGTTTTTT
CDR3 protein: CASTSGTSGITGELFF

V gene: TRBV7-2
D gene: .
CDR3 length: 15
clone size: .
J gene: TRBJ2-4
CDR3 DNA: TGTGCCAGCAGCTCGAGAATAGCGGAGCTAAACATTCAGTACTTC
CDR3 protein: CASSSRIAELNIQYF

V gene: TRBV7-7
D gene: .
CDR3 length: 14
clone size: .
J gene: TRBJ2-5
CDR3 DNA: TGTGCCAGCAGCTTATGGCCAGCTCGTCGGGAGCAGTACTTC
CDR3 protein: CASSLWPARREQYF

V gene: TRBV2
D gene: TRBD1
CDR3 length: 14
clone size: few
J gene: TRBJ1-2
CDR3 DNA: TGTGCCAGCTCAACCCCGGGACAGTTATATGGCTACACCTTC
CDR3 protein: CASSTPGQLYGYTF

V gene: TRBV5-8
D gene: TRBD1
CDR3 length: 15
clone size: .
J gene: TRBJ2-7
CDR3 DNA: TGTGCCAGCAGCTCCCGGGACAGGGGTGCTTACGAGCAGTACTTC
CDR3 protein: CASSSRDRGAYEQYF

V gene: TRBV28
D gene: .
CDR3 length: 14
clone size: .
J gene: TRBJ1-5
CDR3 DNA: TGTGCCAGCAACCCCCTAGGTAGCAATCAGCCCCAGCATTTT
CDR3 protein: CASNPLGSNQPQHF

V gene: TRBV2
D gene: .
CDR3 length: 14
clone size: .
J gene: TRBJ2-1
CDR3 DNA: TGTGCCAGCAGTGAATGGGGGGACCTCAATGAGCAGTTCTTC
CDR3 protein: CASSEWGDLNEQFF

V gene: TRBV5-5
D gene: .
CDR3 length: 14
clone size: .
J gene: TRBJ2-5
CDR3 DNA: TGTGCCAGCAGCTTGTTTAGCCGAGGTGAGACCCAGTACTTC
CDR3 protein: CASSLFSRGETQYF

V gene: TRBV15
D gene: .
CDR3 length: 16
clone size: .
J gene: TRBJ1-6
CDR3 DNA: TGTGCCACCAGCAGAAGCGGACGATACTATAATTCACCCCTCCACTTT
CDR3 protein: CATSRSGRYYNSPLHF

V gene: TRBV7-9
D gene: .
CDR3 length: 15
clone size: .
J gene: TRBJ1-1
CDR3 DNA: TGTGCCAGCAGCCCTCGACAGGCCTCGAACACTGAAGCTTTCTTT
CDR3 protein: CASSPRQASNTEAFF

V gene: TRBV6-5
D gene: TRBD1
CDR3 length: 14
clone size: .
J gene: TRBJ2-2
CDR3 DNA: TGTGCCAGCAGGAGGACAGGGCTCGGCGGGGAGCTGTTTTTT
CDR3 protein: CASRRTGLGGELFF

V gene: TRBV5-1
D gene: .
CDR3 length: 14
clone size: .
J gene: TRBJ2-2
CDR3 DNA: TGCGCCAGCAGCTCCGGCGGGGATGCCGGGGAGCTGTTTTTT
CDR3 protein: CASSSGGDAGELFF

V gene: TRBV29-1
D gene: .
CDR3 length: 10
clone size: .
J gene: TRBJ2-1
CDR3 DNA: TGCAGCGGAGGGAACAATGAGCAGTTCTTC
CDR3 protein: CSGGNNEQFF

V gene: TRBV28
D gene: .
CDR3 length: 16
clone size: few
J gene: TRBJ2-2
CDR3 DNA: TGTGCCAGCAGTTTACGTCAGACACAGAACACCGGGGAGCTGTTTTTT
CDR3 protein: CASSLRQTQNTGELFF

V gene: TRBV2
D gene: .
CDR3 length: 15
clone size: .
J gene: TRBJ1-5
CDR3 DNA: TGTGCCAGCAGTGAAGCCGGAGGGTACCTACAGCCCCAGCATTTT
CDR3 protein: CASSEAGGYLQPQHF

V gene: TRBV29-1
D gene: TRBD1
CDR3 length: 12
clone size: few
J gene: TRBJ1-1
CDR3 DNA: TGCAGCGCCTCCGACAGGGACACTGAAGCTTTCTTT
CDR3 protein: CSASDRDTEAFF

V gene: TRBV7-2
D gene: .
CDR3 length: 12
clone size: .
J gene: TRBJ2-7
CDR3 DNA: TGTGCCAGCAGCTCACAGGGATACGAGCAGTACTTC
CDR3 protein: CASSSQGYEQYF

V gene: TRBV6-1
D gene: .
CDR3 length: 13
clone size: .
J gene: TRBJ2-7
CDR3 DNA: TGTGCCAGCAGTGAAAGGGGTTACGGCGAGCAGTACTTC
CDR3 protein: CASSERGYGEQYF

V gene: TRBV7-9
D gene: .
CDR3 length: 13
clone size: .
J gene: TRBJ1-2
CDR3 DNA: TGTGCCAGCAGCTTAGTTAGCAGCTATGGCTACACCTTC
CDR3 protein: CASSLVSSYGYTF

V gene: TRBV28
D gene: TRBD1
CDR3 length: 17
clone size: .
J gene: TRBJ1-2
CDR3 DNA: TGTGCCAGCAGCCGCTTAGGGGGACAGTTTCCTAACTATGGCTACACCTTC
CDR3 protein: CASSRLGGQFPNYGYTF

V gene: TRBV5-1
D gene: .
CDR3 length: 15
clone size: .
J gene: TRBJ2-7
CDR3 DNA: TGCGCCAGCAGCTCCACCTTGGCGGGTCCCTACGAGCAGTACTTC
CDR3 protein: CASSSTLAGPYEQYF

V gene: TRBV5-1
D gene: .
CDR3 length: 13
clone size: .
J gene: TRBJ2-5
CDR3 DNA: TGCGCCAGCAGCCCGGGATTACAAGAGACCCAGTACTTC
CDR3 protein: CASSPGLQETQYF